Below are 18 T cell receptor beta chains sequenced from a single sample in a study of beta chain features in type 1 diabetes. Sequencing targeted expressed TCRB transcripts, as all isolated RNA had been reverse transcribed. Assay used: immunoSEQ multiplex PCR; TCRdb lists only in-frame clones, some missing. The repertoire holds under 950,000 clones, with roughly 16% as singletons. The sequencing input was naive CD4+ T cells from blood. The receptors stem from a woman aged 18-35 years in good health.

The chain joins TRBV7-2 to TRBJ2-5; TRBD2 might be the D (6 bases). This CDR3 region has 13 residues. Germline lookup yields CDR1 SGHTA and CDR2 FQGNSA. Between the trimmed V and J ends, which lost 5 bases and 3 bases, there was a span of 10 bases. The CDR3 DNA is TGTGCCAGCAGCCGGGACTGGGAAGAGACCCAGTACTTC. Amino acids: CASSRDWEETQYF.

DNA for the CDR3: TGTGCCAGCAGCGCCGGGACTCGGCGCACAGATACGCAGTATTTT. Protein product: CASSAGTRRTDTQYF. The chain couples TRBV7-2 to TRBJ2-3; D might be TRBD2 (6 bases). V was shortened by 5 bases and J by 1 base, with 13 bases between the two germline ends. This CDR3 is 15 amino acids long. The germline V gene encodes CDR1 SGHTA and CDR2 FQGNSA. The whole variable domain, remainder taken from reference TRBV7-2 and TRBJ2-3, is GAGVSQSPSNKVTEKGKDVELRCDPISGHTALYWYRQSLGQGLEFLIYFQGNSAPDKSGLPSDRFSAERTGGSVSTLTIQRTQQEDSAVYLCASSAGTRRTDTQYFGPGTRLTVL.

This clone has just a few counts. The chain couples TRBV7-8 to TRBJ2-3; D is possibly TRBD2 (6 bases). The V and J ends lost 4 bases and 2 bases respectively, with 10 bases between them. The V gene's germline CDR1 is SGHVS and CDR2 FQNEAQ. The CDR3 runs 14 residues. The CDR3 spells CASSSRLDTDTQYF. In nucleotides, the CDR3 is TGTGCCAGCAGCTCGAGACTAGACACAGATACGCAGTATTTT.

This clone was seen a handful of times. J is TRBJ2-2 and V is TRBV5-4; 8 nucleotides agree with TRBD1. This CDR3 region has 18 residues. J gave up 5 bases and V 1 base, and 13 bases lay outside the gene matches. CDR1 is SGHNT, CDR2 YYREEE, per germline (reference sequence). The CDR3 DNA reads TGTGCCAGCAGCTTGATTCGACAGGGGTTATTTGGAACCGGGGAGCTGTTTTTT. Amino acid sequence: CASSLIRQGLFGTGELFF.

This clone was detected only a few times. This CDR3 is also generated by other DNA sequences in the sample. The genes are TRBV28 and TRBJ2-5; D is unresolved. V was cut by 5 bases and J by 5 bases, with 6 bases left in between. The CDR3 sequence is 11 residues long. Germline values: CDR1 MDHEN, CDR2 SYDVKM. The CDR3 DNA is TGTGCCAGCAGTGGAAGGGAGACCCAGTACTTC. Its protein is CASSGRETQYF.

This clone was counted a few times. The same CDR3 arises from other DNA sequences in this sample as well. The rearrangement joins TRBV7-2 to TRBJ2-7; 8 bases fit TRBD1. Germline CDR1 reads SGHTA; CDR2 reads FQGNSA. V was pared by 3 bases and J by 2 bases, with 3 bases of the junction left unmatched. The CDR3 is 14 residues long. The CDR3 bases are TGTGCCAGCAGCTTTGGACAGGGCCCCTACGAGCAGTACTTC. This gives the protein CASSFGQGPYEQYF.

This chain joins TRBV9 and TRBJ2-1; 11 nucleotides agree with TRBD2. The germline gives CDR1 SGDLS, CDR2 YYNGEE. The trim removed 3 bases at V and 1 base at J, leaving 6 bases unmatched. The CDR3 is made up of 17 amino acids. CDR3 region: CASSARLAGISYNEQFF. The DNA for the CDR3 is TGTGCCAGCAGCGCCCGACTAGCGGGAATTTCCTACAATGAGCAGTTCTTC.

This clone has a handful of counts. The genes are TRBV9 and TRBJ2-7; D ambiguous. Trimming shortened V by 0 bases and J by 6 bases, and 13 bases separated the two germline ends. Germline V gives CDR1 SGDLS, CDR2 YYNGEE. CDR3 size: 14 residues. The CDR3, as DNA: TGTGCCAGCAGCGTAGTTGGCGGATCAGCCGAGCAGTACTTC. This encodes CASSVVGGSAEQYF.

V gene TRBV28 combines with J gene TRBJ2-7; 9 positions agree with TRBD1. This CDR3 contains 14 residues. The V gene's germline CDR1 is MDHEN and CDR2 SYDVKM. Germline trimming cut 8 bases from V and 7 bases from J; bases unmatched to any gene: 12. The CDR3 protein is CASLSGTGRTEQYF. CDR3 in DNA: TGTGCCAGCTTGTCCGGGACAGGGAGAACGGAGCAGTACTTC.

This chain uses TRBV18 with TRBJ1-5; tentative D call: TRBD1 (5 bases). Germline lookup yields CDR1 KGHSH and CDR2 LQKENI. Trimming pared 2 bases from V and 4 bases from J, leaving 12 bases between. The CDR3 consists of 15 residues. The CDR3 is CASSPSGEGNQPQHF. DNA for the CDR3: TGTGCCAGCTCACCATCGGGGGAGGGGAATCAGCCCCAGCATTTT. The full variable domain, completed using reference TRBV18 and TRBJ1-5, is NAGVMQNPRHLVRRRGQEARLRCSPMKGHSHVYWYRQLPEEGLKFMVYLQKENIIDESGMPKERFSAEFPKEGPSILRIQQVVRGDSAAYFCASSPSGEGNQPQHFGDGTRLSIL.

This clone has a handful of counts. The chain recombines TRBV6-1 with TRBJ1-2; D gene unclear. Germline values: CDR1 MNHNS, CDR2 SASEGT. The length of the CDR3 is 12 residues. Trimming shortened V by 11 bases and J by 4 bases, and 14 bases separated the two germline ends. The CDR3 DNA follows: TGTGCCGTCCGGGTGTTGGGCTATGGCTACACCTTC. This translates into CAVRVLGYGYTF.

J is TRBJ2-5 and V is TRBV5-1, with D possibly TRBD2 on 5 matching bases. Deletions cut 1 base from V and 2 bases from J, with 21 bases between. CDR1 and CDR2 from the germline V gene are SGHRS and YFSETQ. This CDR3 has 18 residues. The CDR3: CASSLRGSHTRRQETQYF. The CDR3 DNA sequence: TGCGCCAGCAGCTTGCGGGGTAGCCACACCCGACGACAAGAGACCCAGTACTTC.

V gene TRBV18 combines with J gene TRBJ1-1; D is perhaps TRBD1 (5 bases). Germline V CDR1 and CDR2: KGHSH, LQKENI. The CDR3 runs to 15 residues. V was trimmed by 1 base and J by 1 base, leaving 10 bases between them. CDR3 protein: CASSPLGGSNTEAFF. CDR3 nucleotides: TGTGCCAGCTCACCACTCGGGGGATCGAACACTGAAGCTTTCTTT.

This rearrangement joins TRBV7-2 to TRBJ1-2; 7 bases line up with TRBD1. The germline V gene has CDR1 SGHTA and CDR2 FQGNSA. Losses at the gene ends were 5 bases for V and 6 bases for J; bases not matched to a gene: 15. This CDR3 contains 16 residues. CDR3 sequence reads: CASSPQSRQGMDGYTF. Written as DNA, the CDR3 is TGTGCCAGCAGCCCCCAATCCAGACAGGGAATGGATGGCTACACCTTC.

The V gene is TRBV7-2, the J gene TRBJ2-7, with a tentative D call TRBD2 (6 bases). V was trimmed by 1 base and J by 1 base, leaving 11 bases between them. The V gene's germline CDR1 is SGHTA and CDR2 FQGNSA. CDR3 size: 15 residues. The CDR3 bases are TGTGCCAGCAGCTTAGAGGGCGGGATGTCCTACGAGCAGTACTTC. Translating it yields CASSLEGGMSYEQYF.

This clone was observed a few times. The V gene is TRBV5-4, the J gene TRBJ2-1; 14 bases agree with TRBD2. Germline V gives CDR1 SGHNT, CDR2 YYREEE (reference sequence). This CDR3 has 15 residues. V lost 2 bases, J lost 8 bases, and 3 bases stayed unmatched. The CDR3 region is CASSFRTSGRYEQFF. As DNA, the CDR3 is TGTGCCAGCAGCTTTAGGACTAGCGGGAGGTATGAGCAGTTCTTC.

In its sample, this clone was seen a few times. The chain is built from TRBV4-2 and TRBJ1-5, with D unclear. Trimming took 1 base from V and 9 from J, leaving 7 bases between them. The CDR3 has 12 amino acids. Germline-derived CDR1 and CDR2 are LGHNA and YNFKEQ. This CDR3 reads CASSQVGGPQHF. CDR3 nucleotide sequence: TGTGCCAGCAGCCAAGTAGGAGGGCCCCAGCATTTT.

The J gene is TRBJ2-5, the V gene TRBV10-3; the D gene is possibly TRBD2 (6 bases). V gave up 7 bases and J gave up 2 bases, with 11 bases separating them. CDR1 ENHRY and CDR2 SYGVKD come from the germline V gene. This CDR3 contains 13 residues. The chain's CDR3 is CAIMGGGQETQYF. The CDR3 DNA sequence: TGTGCCATCATGGGGGGAGGACAAGAGACCCAGTACTTC.